Listed below are T cell receptor beta chains from one sample, sequenced in a study of cytomegalovirus exposure and HLA in healthy donors. TCRdb's copy holds only in-frame clones and misses some; the assay was immunoSEQ multiplex PCR. Found here are roughly 240,000 clones, about 87% of them singletons; the top ten hold less than 3%. The specimen was PBMCs. All receptors come from a man aged 18 to 29 in good health and CMV-seronegative. Each CDR3 is given with its conserved first and last residue.

V: TRBV15
J: TRBJ2-3
CDR3: CATSRDRSGSSTDTQYF

V: TRBV9
J: TRBJ2-7
CDR3: CASSVDGRSSYEQYF

V: TRBV11-2
J: TRBJ2-7
CDR3: CASSFETGAHEQYF

V: TRBV27
J: TRBJ1-5
CDR3: CASSLTQGYQPQHF

V: TRBV2
J: TRBJ2-1
CDR3: CASSRDTVPEQFF

V: TRBV29-1
J: TRBJ2-3
CDR3: CSARTVSDTQYF

V: TRBV4-1
J: TRBJ1-3
CDR3: CASSQKPLPLRENEPGNTIYF

V: TRBV30
J: TRBJ1-1
CDR3: CASPRDRQNTEAFF

V: TRBV18
J: TRBJ2-1
CDR3: CASSPRRYNEQFF

V: TRBV30
J: TRBJ2-2
CDR3: CAWRERTGELFF

V: TRBV29-1
J: TRBJ2-7
CDR3: CSVGDRAYEQYF

V: TRBV5-4
J: TRBJ2-7
CDR3: CASSLPSGRSEQYF

V: TRBV28
J: TRBJ2-1
CDR3: CASSLLSSGGYNNEQFF

V: TRBV28
J: TRBJ2-3
CDR3: CASTEAGGATDTQYF

V: TRBV4-1
J: TRBJ2-7
CDR3: CASSHRDTSYEQYF

V: TRBV5-1
J: TRBJ1-1
CDR3: CASTSQGGNTEAFF

V: TRBV4-3
J: TRBJ1-5
CDR3: CASSQEGQGFQPQHF

V: TRBV15
J: TRBJ1-1
CDR3: CATSRGTEGTEAFF

V: TRBV28
J: TRBJ2-2
CDR3: CASSSPGDTGELFF

V: TRBV4-3
J: TRBJ1-2
CDR3: CASSQDLGGYGYTF

V: TRBV11-3
J: TRBJ2-3
CDR3: CASSFSGGPDLDTQYF

V: TRBV18
J: TRBJ2-7
CDR3: CASSPTGTADYEQYF

V: TRBV14
J: TRBJ2-7
CDR3: CASSPRTRSEQYF

V: TRBV7-2
J: TRBJ2-7
CDR3: CASSFLFYEQYF

V: TRBV27
J: TRBJ2-2
CDR3: CASSLFRTGGNGELFF

V: TRBV28
J: TRBJ2-3
CDR3: CASSSPGSGSTDTQYF

V: TRBV7-9
J: TRBJ2-7
CDR3: CASSQTWRAPSSYEQYF

V: TRBV7-3
J: TRBJ2-7
CDR3: CASSEANYEQYF

V: TRBV4-2
J: TRBJ1-6
CDR3: CASSQAGTGVGDSPLHF

V: TRBV2
J: TRBJ1-1
CDR3: CASSDEGNTEAFF

V: TRBV29-1
J: TRBJ2-2
CDR3: CSVEVWRGELFF

V: TRBV15
J: TRBJ1-1
CDR3: CATSSGATNTEAFF

V: TRBV4-3
J: TRBJ2-7
CDR3: CASSQDQGTKEQYF

V: TRBV7-9
J: TRBJ2-4
CDR3: CASSLAALLAKNIQYF

V: TRBV5-6
J: TRBJ2-2
CDR3: CASYTWASGGITNTGELFF

V: TRBV28
J: TRBJ2-5
CDR3: CASSQGQGEVETQYF

V: TRBV5-6
J: TRBJ2-5
CDR3: CASSSRLAGGRETQYF

V: TRBV7-8
J: TRBJ2-1
CDR3: CASISTRSSYNEQFF